This T cell receptor (beta chain) is from a study of OX40 agonist ivuxolimab in advanced cancers. Looking at the study overall: Intravenous ivuxolimab was administered to patients every 2 weeks at 0.01 to 10 mg/kg. The diagnoses of dose-escalation patients were hepatocellular carcinoma, melanoma, renal cell or head and neck cancer.

The length of the CDR3 is 13 residues. V was clipped by 4 bases and J by 1 base, with 7 bases between them. Germline CDR1 MNHNS, CDR2 SASEGT. Exclusion of a patient followed from autoimmune disease history or systemic immunosuppression. Here immunoSEQ multiplex PCR was the method, and the copy in TCRdb shows in-frame clones only, minus some. The data hold about 70,000 clones, with around 80% observed a single time. This material consisted of CD4+ or CD8+ T cells sorted from blood, taken in a trial of the OX40 agonist ivuxolimab. The chain carries TRBV6-1 and TRBJ1-1; no clear D gene. This TCR was sampled from an adult with an advanced solid tumor such as melanoma, head and neck, liver or kidney cancer. The CDR3 loop is CASSADGNTEAFF. In DNA, the CDR3 is TGTGCCAGCAGTGCGGACGGGAACACTGAAGCTTTCTTT.